This is a list of T cell receptor beta chains from one sample in a study of CD8+ T cells in alopecia areata. The repertoire was sequenced with immunoSEQ multiplex PCR; TCRdb's copy has only in-frame clones and lacks some. The top ten clones hold roughly 18% of a sample with about 100,000 clones, around 44% of them seen once. This sample comprised CD8+ T cells sorted from blood, obtained at week 24, from a patient treated with tofacitinib. All receptors derive from a human donor with alopecia areata. Both conserved end residues are part of each CDR3. The D gene is left open where the match is weak. Size is omitted from some rows. Given values are once, few, many or a class for expanded clones.

CATSRDGEGAKRNIQYF,TGTGCCACCAGCAGAGATGGAGAGGGGGCCAAGAGAAACATTCAGTACTTC,TRBD1,.,TRBJ2-4,TRBV15
CASLGTGDEKLFF,TGTGCCAGCCTCGGGACAGGGGACGAAAAACTGTTTTTT,TRBD1,.,TRBJ1-4,TRBV7-9
CSVSNVGGITSNYGYTF,TGCAGCGTTTCCAACGTTGGGGGGATAACCTCTAACTATGGCTACACCTTC,.,.,TRBJ1-2,TRBV29-1
CASGGTQYF,TGTGCCAGCGGAGGGACGCAGTATTTT,.,.,TRBJ2-3,TRBV2
CASSPLGPEQFF,TGTGCCAGCAGCCCCCTAGGGCCTGAGCAGTTCTTC,.,.,TRBJ2-1,TRBV27
CASSGSYLAGDETQYF,TGTGCCAGCAGCGGTAGCTATCTAGCGGGAGACGAGACCCAGTACTTC,TRBD2,few,TRBJ2-5,TRBV9
CASSLEGGGYQETQYF,TGTGCCAGCAGCTTAGAGGGAGGGGGTTACCAAGAGACCCAGTACTTC,.,.,TRBJ2-5,TRBV11-2
CASSYGGTQYF,TGTGCCAGCAGTTACGGGGGTACGCAGTATTTT,.,.,TRBJ2-3,TRBV6-5
CASSLIPVAKNIQYF,TGTGCCAGCAGCTTGATTCCGGTAGCCAAAAACATTCAGTACTTC,.,.,TRBJ2-4,TRBV7-8
CSVRDRAYGYTF,TGCAGCGTCCGGGACAGGGCCTATGGCTACACCTTC,TRBD1,.,TRBJ1-2,TRBV29-1
CASSIGDRSYEQYF,TGTGCCAGTAGTATAGGGGACAGGTCCTACGAGCAGTACTTC,TRBD1,.,TRBJ2-7,TRBV19
CASSRGTSFNEQYF,TGTGCCAGCAGCCGCGGGACTAGCTTCAACGAGCAGTACTTC,TRBD2,.,TRBJ2-7,TRBV7-8
CASSLLGTSGSYEQYF,TGTGCCAGCAGTTTATTAGGGACTAGCGGGAGTTACGAGCAGTACTTC,TRBD2,.,TRBJ2-7,TRBV27
CASSFTGNTEAFF,TGTGCCAGCAGTTTTACAGGGAACACTGAAGCTTTCTTT,.,once,TRBJ1-1,TRBV27
CASRGTSTDTQYF,TGTGCCAGCAGAGGGACCAGCACAGATACGCAGTATTTT,.,.,TRBJ2-3,TRBV2
CASSPIGLLETQYF,TGCGCCAGCAGCCCCATAGGGCTTTTAGAGACCCAGTACTTC,.,few,TRBJ2-5,TRBV4-1
CASSLWVGQFYEQYF,TGTGCCAGCAGCTTATGGGTTGGACAGTTCTACGAGCAGTACTTC,.,few,TRBJ2-7,TRBV7-2
CAWTGQRNTGELFF,TGTGCCTGGACGGGACAGCGAAACACCGGGGAGCTGTTTTTT,TRBD1,.,TRBJ2-2,TRBV30
CASSPVRTGADYGYTF,TGTGCCAGCAGCCCGGTCAGAACAGGGGCCGACTATGGCTACACCTTC,TRBD1,.,TRBJ1-2,TRBV9
CASSPGGPPQHF,TGTGCCAGCAGCCCAGGGGGCCCGCCCCAGCATTTT,TRBD1,few,TRBJ1-5,TRBV7-2
CSVDLGSWEAFF,TGCAGCGTTGATTTAGGTTCTTGGGAAGCTTTCTTT,.,.,TRBJ1-1,TRBV29-1
CASWGREGSAFF,TGTGCCAGCTGGGGGCGGGAGGGATCAGCGTTCTTC,TRBD2,few,TRBJ2-1,TRBV19
CASSYIGTQETQYF,TGTGCCAGCAGTTATATCGGGACACAAGAGACCCAGTACTTC,.,few,TRBJ2-5,TRBV28
CASSRPLSPGQYTGELFF,TGTGCCAGCAGTCGACCTCTGTCACCGGGACAGTACACCGGGGAGCTGTTTTTT,TRBD1,.,TRBJ2-2,TRBV7-2
CASSPGNTGELFF,TGTGCCAGCAGTCCAGGGAACACCGGGGAGCTGTTTTTT,.,.,TRBJ2-2,TRBV27